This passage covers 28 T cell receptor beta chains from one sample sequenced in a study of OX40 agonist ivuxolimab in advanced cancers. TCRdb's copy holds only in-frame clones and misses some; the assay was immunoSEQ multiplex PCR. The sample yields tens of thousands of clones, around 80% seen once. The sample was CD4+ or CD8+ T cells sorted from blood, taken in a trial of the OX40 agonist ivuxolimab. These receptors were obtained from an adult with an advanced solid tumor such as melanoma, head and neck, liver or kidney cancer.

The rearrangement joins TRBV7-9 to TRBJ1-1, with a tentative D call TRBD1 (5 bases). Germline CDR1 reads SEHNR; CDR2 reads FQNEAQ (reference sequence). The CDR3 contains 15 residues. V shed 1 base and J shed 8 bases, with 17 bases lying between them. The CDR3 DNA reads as TGTGCCAGCAGCTTAGTCTCAGGGAGTCTTCGGGAAGCTTTCTTT. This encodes CASSLVSGSLREAFF.

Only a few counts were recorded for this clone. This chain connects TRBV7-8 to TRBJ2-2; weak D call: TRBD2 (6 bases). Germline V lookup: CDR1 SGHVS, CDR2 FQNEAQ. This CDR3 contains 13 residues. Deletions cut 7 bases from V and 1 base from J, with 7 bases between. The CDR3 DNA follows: TGTGCCAGCACGGGAGTGAACACCGGGGAGCTGTTTTTT. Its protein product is CASTGVNTGELFF.

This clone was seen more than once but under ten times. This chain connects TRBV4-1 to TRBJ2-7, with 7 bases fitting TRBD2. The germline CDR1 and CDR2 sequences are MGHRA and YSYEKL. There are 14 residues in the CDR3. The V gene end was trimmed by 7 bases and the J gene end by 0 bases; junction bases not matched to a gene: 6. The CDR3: CASKSGESSYEQYF. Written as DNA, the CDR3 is TGCGCCAGCAAGAGCGGGGAGAGCTCCTACGAGCAGTACTTC.

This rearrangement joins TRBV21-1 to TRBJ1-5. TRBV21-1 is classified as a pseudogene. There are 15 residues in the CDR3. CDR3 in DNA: TGTGCCAGCAGCGGACGGGGGCTTACCTTCCAGCCCCAGCATTTT. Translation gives CASSGRGLTFQPQHF.

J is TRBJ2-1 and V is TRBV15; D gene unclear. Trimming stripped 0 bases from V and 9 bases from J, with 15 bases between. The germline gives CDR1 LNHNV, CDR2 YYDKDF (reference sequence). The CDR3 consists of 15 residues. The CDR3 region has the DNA TGTGCCACCAGCAGAGAATCCTCGATGTGGGCTGAGCAGTTCTTC. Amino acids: CATSRESSMWAEQFF.

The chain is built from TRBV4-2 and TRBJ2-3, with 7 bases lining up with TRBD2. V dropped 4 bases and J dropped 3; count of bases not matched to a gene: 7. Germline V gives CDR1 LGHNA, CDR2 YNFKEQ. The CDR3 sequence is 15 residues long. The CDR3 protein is CASSPGGVVTDTQYF. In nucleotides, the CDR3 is TGTGCCAGCAGCCCTGGGGGGGTAGTAACAGATACGCAGTATTTT.

CDR3 protein: CASSGDINYGYTF. CDR3 nucleotides: TGCGCCAGCAGTGGGGACATTAACTATGGCTACACCTTC. This sequence joins TRBV10-2 and TRBJ1-2; weak D call: TRBD1 (6 bases). Germline lookup yields CDR1 WSHSY and CDR2 SAAADI. V gave up 4 bases and J gave up 1 base, with 7 bases separating them. CDR3 length equals 13 residues.

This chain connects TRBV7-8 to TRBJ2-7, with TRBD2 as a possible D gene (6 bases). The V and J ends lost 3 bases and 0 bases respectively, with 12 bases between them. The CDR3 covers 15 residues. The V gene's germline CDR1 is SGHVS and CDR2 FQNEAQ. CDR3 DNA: TGTGCCAGCAGCTTCCGGGGGAGGAGCTCCTACGAGCAGTACTTC. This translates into CASSFRGRSSYEQYF.

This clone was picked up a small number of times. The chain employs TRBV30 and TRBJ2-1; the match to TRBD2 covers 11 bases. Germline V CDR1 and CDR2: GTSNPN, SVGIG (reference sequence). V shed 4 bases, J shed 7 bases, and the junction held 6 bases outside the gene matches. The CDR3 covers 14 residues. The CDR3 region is CAWNQGLAANEQFF. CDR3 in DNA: TGTGCCTGGAACCAGGGACTAGCGGCGAATGAGCAGTTCTTC.

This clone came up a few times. The CDR3 nucleotides are TGTGCCAGCAGAGACAGGGGCAACGAGCAGTACTTC. This encodes CASRDRGNEQYF. This chain links TRBV2 with TRBJ2-7, with 8 bases identical to TRBD1. The CDR3 extends over 12 amino acids. Trimming removed 6 bases from V and 5 bases from J; junction bases left unmatched: 3. Looked up from germline, CDR1 is SNHLY and CDR2 is FYNNEI.

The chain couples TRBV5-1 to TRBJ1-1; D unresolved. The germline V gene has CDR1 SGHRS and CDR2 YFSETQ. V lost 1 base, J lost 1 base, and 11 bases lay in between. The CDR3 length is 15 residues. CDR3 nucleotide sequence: TGCGCCAGCAGCTTGTCATTATTGCAGAACACTGAAGCTTTCTTT. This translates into CASSLSLLQNTEAFF.

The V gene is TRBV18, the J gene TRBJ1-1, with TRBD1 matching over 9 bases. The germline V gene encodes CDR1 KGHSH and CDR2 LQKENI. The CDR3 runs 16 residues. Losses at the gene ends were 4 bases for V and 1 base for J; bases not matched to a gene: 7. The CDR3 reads CASSLGTGQGNTEAFF. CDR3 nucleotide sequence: TGTGCCAGCTCACTCGGGACAGGGCAGGGGAACACTGAAGCTTTCTTT. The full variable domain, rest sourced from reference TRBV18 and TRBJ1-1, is NAGVMQNPRHLVRRRGQEARLRCSPMKGHSHVYWYRQLPEEGLKFMVYLQKENIIDESGMPKERFSAEFPKEGPSILRIQQVVRGDSAAYFCASSLGTGQGNTEAFFGQGTRLTVV.

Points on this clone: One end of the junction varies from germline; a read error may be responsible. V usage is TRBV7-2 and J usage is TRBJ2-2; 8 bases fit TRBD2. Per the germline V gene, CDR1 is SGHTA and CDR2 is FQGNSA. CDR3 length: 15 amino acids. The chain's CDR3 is CASSLAGLVTGELFF. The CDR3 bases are TGTGCCAGCAGCCTAGCGGGTCTTGTAACCGGGGAGCTGTTTTTT.

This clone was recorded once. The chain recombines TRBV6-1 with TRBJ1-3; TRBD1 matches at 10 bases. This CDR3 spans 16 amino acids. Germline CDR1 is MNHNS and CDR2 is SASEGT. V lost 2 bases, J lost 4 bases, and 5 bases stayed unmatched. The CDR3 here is CASSELWTGGGNTIYF. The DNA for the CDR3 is TGTGCCAGCAGTGAATTATGGACAGGGGGGGGAAACACCATATATTTT.

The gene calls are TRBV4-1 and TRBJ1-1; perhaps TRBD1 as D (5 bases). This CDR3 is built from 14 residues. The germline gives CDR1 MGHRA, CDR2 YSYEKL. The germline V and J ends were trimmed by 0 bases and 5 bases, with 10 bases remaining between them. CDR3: CASSQDQRQTEAFF. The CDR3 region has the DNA TGCGCCAGCAGCCAAGATCAGCGACAGACTGAAGCTTTCTTT.

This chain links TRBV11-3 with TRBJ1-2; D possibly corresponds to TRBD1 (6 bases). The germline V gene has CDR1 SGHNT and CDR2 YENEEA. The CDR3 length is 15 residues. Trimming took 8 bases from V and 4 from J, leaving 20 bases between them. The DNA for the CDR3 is TGTGCCAGCGGAGGGGGGGAACCGTCCGCCTATGGCTACACCTTC. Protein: CASGGGEPSAYGYTF.

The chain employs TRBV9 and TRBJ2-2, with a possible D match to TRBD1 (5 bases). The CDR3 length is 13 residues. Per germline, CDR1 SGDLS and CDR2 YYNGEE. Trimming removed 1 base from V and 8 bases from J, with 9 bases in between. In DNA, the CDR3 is TGTGCCAGCAGCGTACTGACAGCGGGGGAGCTGTTTTTT. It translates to CASSVLTAGELFF.

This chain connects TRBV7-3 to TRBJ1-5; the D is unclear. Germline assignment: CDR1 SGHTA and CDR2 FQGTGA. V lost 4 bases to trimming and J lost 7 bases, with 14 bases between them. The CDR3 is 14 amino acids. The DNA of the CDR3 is TGTGCCAGCAGCTCTGCGGCATCCCAACAGCCCCAGCATTTT. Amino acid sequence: CASSSAASQQPQHF. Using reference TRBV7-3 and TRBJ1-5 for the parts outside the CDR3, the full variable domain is GAGVSQTPSNKVTEKGKYVELRCDPISGHTALYWYRQSLGQGPEFLIYFQGTGAADDSGLPNDRFFAVRPEGSVSTLKIQRTERGDSAVYLCASSSAASQQPQHFGDGTRLSIL.

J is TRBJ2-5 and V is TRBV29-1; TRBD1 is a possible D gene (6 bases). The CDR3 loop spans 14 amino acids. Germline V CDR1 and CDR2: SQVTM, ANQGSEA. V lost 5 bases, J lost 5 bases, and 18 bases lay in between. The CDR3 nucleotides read TGCAGCGTTATGACAGGATGGGTCGCGGAGACCCAGTACTTC. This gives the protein CSVMTGWVAETQYF.

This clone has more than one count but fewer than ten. CDR3 region: CASSPTPGQPQHF. CDR3 DNA: TGTGCCAGCAGCCCGACCCCGGGACAGCCCCAGCATTTT. This chain joins TRBV6-5 and TRBJ1-5; no clear D. CDR1 is MNHEY, CDR2 SVGAGI, per germline. V was trimmed by 6 bases and J by 7 bases, leaving 13 bases between them. This CDR3 contains 13 residues.

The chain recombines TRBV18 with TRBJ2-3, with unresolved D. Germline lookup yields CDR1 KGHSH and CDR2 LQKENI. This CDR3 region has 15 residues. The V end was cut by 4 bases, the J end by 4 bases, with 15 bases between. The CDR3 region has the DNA TGTGCCAGCTCACTCCCCACGATAGAGCCAGATACGCAGTATTTT. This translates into CASSLPTIEPDTQYF.

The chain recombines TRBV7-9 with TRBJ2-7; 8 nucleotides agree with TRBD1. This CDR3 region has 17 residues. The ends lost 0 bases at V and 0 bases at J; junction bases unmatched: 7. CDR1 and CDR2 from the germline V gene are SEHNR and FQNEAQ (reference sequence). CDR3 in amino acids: CASSLAPGQANSYEQYF. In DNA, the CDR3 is TGTGCCAGCAGCTTAGCGCCGGGACAGGCGAACTCCTACGAGCAGTACTTC.

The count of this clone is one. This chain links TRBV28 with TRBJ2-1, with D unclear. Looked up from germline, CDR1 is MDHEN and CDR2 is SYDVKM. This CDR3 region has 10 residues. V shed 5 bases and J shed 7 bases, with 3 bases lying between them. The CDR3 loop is CASSRNEQFF. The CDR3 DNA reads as TGTGCCAGCAGTCGGAATGAGCAGTTCTTC.

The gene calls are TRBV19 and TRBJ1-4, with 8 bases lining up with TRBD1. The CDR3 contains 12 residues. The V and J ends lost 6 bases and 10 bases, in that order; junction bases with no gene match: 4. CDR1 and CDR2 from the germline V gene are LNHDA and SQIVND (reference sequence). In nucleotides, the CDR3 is TGTGCCAGTAGACCAGGGACAGGAAAACTGTTTTTT. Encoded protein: CASRPGTGKLFF.

CDR3 loop: CASSYIGNQPQHF. In DNA form, the CDR3 reads TGTGCCAGCAGCTATATAGGCAATCAGCCCCAGCATTTT. The V and J genes are TRBV7-9 and TRBJ1-5; no reliable D call. Trimming removed 4 bases at V and 2 bases at J, with 6 bases between. The CDR3 runs 13 residues. CDR1 is SEHNR and CDR2 is FQNEAQ in the germline V gene (reference sequence).

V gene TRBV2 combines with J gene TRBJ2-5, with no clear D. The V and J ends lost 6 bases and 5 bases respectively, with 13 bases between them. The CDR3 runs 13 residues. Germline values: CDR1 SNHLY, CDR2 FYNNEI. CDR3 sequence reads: CASRVEPWETQYF. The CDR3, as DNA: TGTGCCAGCAGGGTCGAACCGTGGGAGACCCAGTACTTC.

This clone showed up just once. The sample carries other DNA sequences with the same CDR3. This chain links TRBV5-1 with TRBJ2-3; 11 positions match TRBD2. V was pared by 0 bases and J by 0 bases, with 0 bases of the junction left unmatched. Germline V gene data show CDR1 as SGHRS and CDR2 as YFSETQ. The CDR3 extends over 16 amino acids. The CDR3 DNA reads TGCGCCAGCAGCTTGGGACTAGCGGGGAGCACAGATACGCAGTATTTT. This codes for CASSLGLAGSTDTQYF. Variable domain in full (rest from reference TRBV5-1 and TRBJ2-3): KAGVTQTPRYLIKTRGQQVTLSCSPISGHRSVSWYQQTPGQGLQFLFEYFSETQRNKGNFPGRFSGRQFSNSRSEMNVSTLELGDSALYLCASSLGLAGSTDTQYFGPGTRLTVL.

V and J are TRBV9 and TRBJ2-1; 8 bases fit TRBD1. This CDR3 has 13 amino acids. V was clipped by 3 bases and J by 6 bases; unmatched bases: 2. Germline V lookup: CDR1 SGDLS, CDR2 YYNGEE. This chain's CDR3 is CASSATGGNEQFF. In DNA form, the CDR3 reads TGTGCCAGCAGCGCCACAGGGGGCAATGAGCAGTTCTTC.